Each of the 14 T cell receptor beta chains below was sequenced from the same sample in a study of identical twins. MiXCR was run by TCRdb on the 5' RACE reads, yielding one entry per CDR3 protein. The data hold about 730,000 distinct CDR3 sequences, with about 20% observed a single time. The sample also formed part of further work on T cells expressing NK-cell markers.

What was sequenced was PBMCs. These receptors came from a woman aged 18-29 years in good health.

The chain is built from TRBV10-1 and TRBJ2-2, with a weak D call TRBD2 (5 bases). CDR3 length: 13 residues. The germline V gene has CDR1 WNHNN and CDR2 SYGVQD (reference sequence). V was pared by 8 bases and J by 5 bases, with 12 bases between. In DNA form, the CDR3 reads TGCGCCAGCGGGCGTCCGGGAACCGGGGAGCTGTTTTTT. Protein product: CASGRPGTGELFF.

This chain uses TRBV12-3 or TRBV12-4 with TRBJ2-7; weak D call: TRBD1 (5 bases). The CDR3 totals 14 residues. V was cut by 8 bases and J by 0 bases, with 14 bases left in between. CDR3 amino acids: CASAQGTGSYEQYF. The CDR3 nucleotides read TGTGCCAGCGCCCAGGGCACTGGCTCCTACGAGCAGTACTTC.

The chain employs TRBV5-1 and TRBJ2-6; 14 positions agree with TRBD2. The junction had 10 bases not matched to a gene; V was cut back by 4 bases and J by 1 base. Germline lookup yields CDR1 SGHRS and CDR2 YFSETQ. The CDR3 contains 20 residues. The CDR3 coding sequence is TGCGCCAGCAGCGAGAGTCCGGGACTAGCGGGAGTATCTGGGGCCAACGTCCTGACTTTC. Protein: CASSESPGLAGVSGANVLTF.

This clonotype has just a few counts. This chain joins TRBV5-1 and TRBJ2-1; 7 bases align to TRBD1. The CDR3 is 14 residues long. Germline assignment: CDR1 SGHRS and CDR2 YFSETQ. Trimming removed 3 bases from V and 6 bases from J; junction bases left unmatched: 6. CDR3 protein: CASSSRDSPNEQFF. In nucleotides, the CDR3 is TGCGCCAGCAGCTCTAGGGACAGCCCCAATGAGCAGTTCTTC.

This clonotype appeared many times. Here the CDR3 DNA reads TGCGCCAGCAGCTTGGCGCTAAGCGGGGGGGCGTATACCCACAATGAGCAGTTCTTC. It specifies CASSLALSGGAYTHNEQFF. The V call is TRBV5-1, the J call TRBJ2-1; 10 bases agree with TRBD2. Trimming took 0 bases from V and 5 from J; bases not matched to a gene: 14. This CDR3 has 19 residues. Per the germline V gene, CDR1 is SGHRS and CDR2 is YFSETQ.

This clonotype was counted only a few times. The rearrangement joins TRBV9 to TRBJ2-7, with D possibly TRBD2 on 6 matching bases. The CDR3 runs 15 residues. The germline V and J ends were trimmed by 3 bases and 2 bases, with 15 bases remaining between them. Germline CDR1 is SGDLS and CDR2 is YYNGEE. CDR3 bases: TGTGCCAGCAGCGCCTTGGCGGGGCCCCCCTACGAGCAGTACTTC. Translating it yields CASSALAGPPYEQYF. The complete variable domain, with remaining parts taken from reference TRBV9 and TRBJ2-7, reads DSGVTQTPKHLITATGQRVTLRCSPRSGDLSVYWYQQSLDQGLQFLIQYYNGEERAKGNILERFSAQQFPDLHSELNLSSLELGDSALYFCASSALAGPPYEQYFGPGTRLTVT.

The rearrangement joins TRBV7-2 to TRBJ1-1, with a tentative D call TRBD1 (5 bases). This CDR3 has 14 residues. Trimming removed 6 bases at V and 0 bases at J, with 11 bases between. Germline V gene data show CDR1 as SGHTA and CDR2 as FQGNSA. The CDR3 sequence: CASRRQNMNTEAFF. The CDR3 DNA is TGTGCCAGCAGGAGACAGAACATGAACACTGAAGCTTTCTTT.

This clonotype was counted only a few times. The rearrangement links TRBV12-5 to TRBJ2-5; D is perhaps TRBD1 or TRBD2 (6 bases each). Trimming left V 0 bases short and J 1 base short, with 18 bases between. This CDR3 is built from 18 residues. Germline CDR1 reads LGHNT; CDR2 reads FRNRAP. The chain's CDR3 is CASGLVAADRRVQETQYF. CDR3 sequence (DNA): TGTGCTAGTGGTTTGGTAGCCGCAGACAGGAGGGTCCAAGAGACCCAGTACTTC.

This clonotype was observed a few times. The chain links TRBV28 to TRBJ2-7; either TRBD1 or TRBD2 may fit D (5 bases each). Trimming removed 6 bases from V and 6 bases from J, with 9 bases in between. Looked up from germline, CDR1 is MDHEN and CDR2 is SYDVKM. The CDR3 runs 11 residues. As DNA, the CDR3 is TGTGCCAGCAGCGTCGGGACCGAGCAGTACTTC. Translation: CASSVGTEQYF.

This clonotype was seen more than once but under ten times. The V and J genes are TRBV20-1 and TRBJ2-3; 7 nucleotides agree with TRBD2. With V trimmed by 3 bases and J by 4 bases, 13 bases remained unmatched. The CDR3 runs to 16 residues. Germline V gene lookup returns CDR1 DFQATT and CDR2 SNEGSKA (reference sequence). The CDR3 spells CSASGGSGVRPDTQYF. The DNA of the CDR3 is TGCAGTGCTAGCGGCGGGAGCGGTGTGAGGCCAGATACGCAGTATTTT.

The chain employs TRBV5-1 and TRBJ1-1, with TRBD1 as a possible D gene (5 bases). V was cut by 3 bases and J by 1 base, with 13 bases left in between. From germline, CDR1 is SGHRS and CDR2 YFSETQ. The CDR3 contains 15 residues. The CDR3, as DNA: TGCGCCAGCAGCTGGTCGGGACGGCAGAACACTGAAGCTTTCTTT. Its translation: CASSWSGRQNTEAFF.

In this sample, this clonotype turned up a few times. Mismatch with germline at one junction end may stem from a read error. The rearrangement uses TRBV6-1 and TRBJ2-3; D remains ambiguous. Germline lookup yields CDR1 MNHNS and CDR2 SASEGT. This CDR3 spans 15 amino acids. This chain's CDR3 is CASSQAQLSTDTQYF. CDR3 DNA: TGTGCCAGCAGTCAAGCACAATTAAGCACAGATACGCAGTATTTT.

The rearrangement links TRBV15 to TRBJ2-6, with D possibly called TRBD1 or TRBD2 (5 bases each). The V gene's germline CDR1 is LNHNV and CDR2 YYDKDF (reference sequence). The CDR3 spans 19 residues. Trimming stripped 0 bases from V and 0 bases from J, with 15 bases between. The CDR3 nucleotides read TGTGCCACCAGCAGAGATCGGGGCAGTCATAGCTCTGGGGCCAACGTCCTGACTTTC. As protein: CATSRDRGSHSSGANVLTF.

J is TRBJ1-3 and V is TRBV19, with D possibly TRBD1 on 5 matching bases. Trimming left V 4 bases short and J 4 bases short, with 14 bases between. The germline V gene has CDR1 LNHDA and CDR2 SQIVND (reference sequence). The CDR3 extends over 15 amino acids. The CDR3 nucleotides are TGTGCCAGTAGTACAGGGCTAGGGTTCGGAAACACCATATATTTT. It specifies CASSTGLGFGNTIYF.